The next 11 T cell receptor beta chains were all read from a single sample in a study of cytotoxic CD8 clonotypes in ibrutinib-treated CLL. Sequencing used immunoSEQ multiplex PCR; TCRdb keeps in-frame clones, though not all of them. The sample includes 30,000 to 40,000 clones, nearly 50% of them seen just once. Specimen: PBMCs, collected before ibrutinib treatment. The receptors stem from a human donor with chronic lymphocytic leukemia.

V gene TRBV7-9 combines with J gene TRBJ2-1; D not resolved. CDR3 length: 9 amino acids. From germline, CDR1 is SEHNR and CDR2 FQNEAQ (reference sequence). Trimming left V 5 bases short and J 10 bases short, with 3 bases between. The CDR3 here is CASSPEQFF. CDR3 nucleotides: TGTGCCAGCAGCCCCGAGCAGTTCTTC.

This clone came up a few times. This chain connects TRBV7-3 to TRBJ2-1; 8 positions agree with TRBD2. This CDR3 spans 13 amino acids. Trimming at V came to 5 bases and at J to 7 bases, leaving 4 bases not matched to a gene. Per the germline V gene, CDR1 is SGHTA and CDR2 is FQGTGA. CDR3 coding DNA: TGTGCCAGCAGCCTTAGCGGGGAAAATGAGCAGTTCTTC. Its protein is CASSLSGENEQFF.

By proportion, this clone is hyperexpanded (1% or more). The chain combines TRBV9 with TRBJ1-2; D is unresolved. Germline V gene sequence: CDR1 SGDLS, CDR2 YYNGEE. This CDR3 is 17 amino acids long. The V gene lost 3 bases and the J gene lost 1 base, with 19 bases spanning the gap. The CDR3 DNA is TGTGCCAGCAGCGCCCCAAGGAACAGCATTTATAACTATGGCTACACCTTC. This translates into CASSAPRNSIYNYGYTF.

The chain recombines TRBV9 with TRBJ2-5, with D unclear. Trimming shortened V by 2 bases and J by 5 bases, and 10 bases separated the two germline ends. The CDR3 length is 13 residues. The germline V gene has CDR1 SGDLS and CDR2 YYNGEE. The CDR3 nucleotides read TGTGCCAGCAGCGTGGAGACTTGGGAGACCCAGTACTTC. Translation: CASSVETWETQYF.

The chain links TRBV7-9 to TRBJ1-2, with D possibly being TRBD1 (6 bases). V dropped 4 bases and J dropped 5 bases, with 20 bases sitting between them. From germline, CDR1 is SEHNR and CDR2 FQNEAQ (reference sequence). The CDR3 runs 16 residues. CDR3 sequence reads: CASSSPLTGAVYGYTF. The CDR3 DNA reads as TGTGCCAGCAGCTCCCCCTTGACGGGGGCGGTGTATGGCTACACCTTC.

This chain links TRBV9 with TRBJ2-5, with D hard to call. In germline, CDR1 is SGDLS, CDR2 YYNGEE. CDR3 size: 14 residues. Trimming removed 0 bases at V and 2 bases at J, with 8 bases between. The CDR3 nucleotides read TGTGCCAGCAGCGTAGTTCCAGAACAAGAGACCCAGTACTTC. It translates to CASSVVPEQETQYF.

CDR3 coding DNA: TGTGCCAGCTCACCTCGGGACAAGGCGAGGACTGAAGCTTTCTTT. Protein product: CASSPRDKARTEAFF. The gene calls are TRBV18 and TRBJ1-1, with D possibly being TRBD1 (6 bases). V lost 3 bases and J 5 bases, leaving 16 bases between the germline ends. The CDR3 has 15 residues. Germline values: CDR1 KGHSH, CDR2 LQKENI.

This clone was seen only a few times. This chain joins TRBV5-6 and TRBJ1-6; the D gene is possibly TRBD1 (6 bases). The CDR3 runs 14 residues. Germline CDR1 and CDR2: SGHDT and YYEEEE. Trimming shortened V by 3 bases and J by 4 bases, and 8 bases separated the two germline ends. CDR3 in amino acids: CASSSGQYNSPLHF. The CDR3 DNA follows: TGTGCCAGCAGCTCCGGACAGTATAATTCACCCCTCCACTTT.

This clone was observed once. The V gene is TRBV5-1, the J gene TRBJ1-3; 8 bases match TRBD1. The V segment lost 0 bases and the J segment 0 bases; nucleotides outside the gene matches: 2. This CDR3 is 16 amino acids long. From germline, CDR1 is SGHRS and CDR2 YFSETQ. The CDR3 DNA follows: TGCGCCAGCAGCTTGGATGGGACAGGCTCTGGAAACACCATATATTTT. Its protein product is CASSLDGTGSGNTIYF.

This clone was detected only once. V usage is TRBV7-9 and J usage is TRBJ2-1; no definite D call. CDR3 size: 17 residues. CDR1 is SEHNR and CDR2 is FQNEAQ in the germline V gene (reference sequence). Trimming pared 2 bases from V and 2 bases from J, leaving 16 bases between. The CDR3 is CASSLSELGLPYNEQFF. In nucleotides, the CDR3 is TGTGCCAGCAGCTTATCCGAGCTCGGGCTACCCTACAATGAGCAGTTCTTC.

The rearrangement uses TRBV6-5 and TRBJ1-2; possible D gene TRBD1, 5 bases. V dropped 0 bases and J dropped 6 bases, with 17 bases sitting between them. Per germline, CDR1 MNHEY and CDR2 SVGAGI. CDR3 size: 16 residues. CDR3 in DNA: TGTGCCAGCAGTTACTCGAGTCTTGGACAAGGGAATGGCTACACCTTC. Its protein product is CASSYSSLGQGNGYTF.